This T cell receptor (beta chain) was identified during a study of post-analysis software for immune sequencing data. General study findings and limits: Normalized Chao1 diversity was significantly reduced in patients versus controls. Controls showed lower frequencies than patients for 4 or 5 TRBV segments, and TRBV5-6, TRBV5-1 and TRBV20-1 were among these.

Germline V gene lookup returns CDR1 DFQATT and CDR2 SNEGSKA (reference sequence). The junction had 9 bases not matched to a gene; V was cut back by 0 bases and J by 1 base. This CDR3 spans 17 amino acids. This clonotype has a handful of counts. The antigen remains unidentified. TCR beta cDNA libraries included unique molecular identifiers. Input amounts of roughly 1 to 10 million T cells were used. These gave 500,000 or so cDNA molecules, so each molecule approximated one T cell. Each CDR3 protein is one row after TCRdb ran MiXCR on the PCR reads. This repertoire shows 600,000 to 750,000 distinct CDR3 sequences, 59% found once; its top ten account for 10% to 12%.

The chain is built from TRBV20-1 and TRBJ2-1, with TRBD2 matching 7 bases. Sequenced: blood. The sequence came from a girl aged 2 to 9 with multiple sclerosis. The CDR3 loop reads CSARDREAGVSYNEQFF. In DNA, the CDR3 is TGCAGTGCTAGAGATAGGGAGGCGGGGGTTTCCTACAATGAGCAGTTCTTC.